The subject of this entry is one T cell receptor (beta chain). This sample is part of a study of blood T cells in healthy people across ages. A J-beta primer mix and a sample-barcoded 5' primer were used in a second PCR of roughly 6 to 11 cycles. TCRdb ran MiXCR on the 5' RACE reads and lists one entry per CDR3 protein. The sample includes hundreds of thousands of distinct CDR3 sequences, over 40% seen only once; the top ten take approximately 12%. This clonotype was sampled from a woman over 75 in good health. Sequenced input: blood.

CDR3 bases: TGTGCCAGCAAAGGCCGGTCTTACGAGCAGTACTTC. Protein: CASKGRSYEQYF. The V and J genes are TRBV12-3 or TRBV12-4 and TRBJ2-7; D remains ambiguous. Trimming left V 7 bases short and J 4 bases short, with 11 bases between. This CDR3 contains 12 residues.